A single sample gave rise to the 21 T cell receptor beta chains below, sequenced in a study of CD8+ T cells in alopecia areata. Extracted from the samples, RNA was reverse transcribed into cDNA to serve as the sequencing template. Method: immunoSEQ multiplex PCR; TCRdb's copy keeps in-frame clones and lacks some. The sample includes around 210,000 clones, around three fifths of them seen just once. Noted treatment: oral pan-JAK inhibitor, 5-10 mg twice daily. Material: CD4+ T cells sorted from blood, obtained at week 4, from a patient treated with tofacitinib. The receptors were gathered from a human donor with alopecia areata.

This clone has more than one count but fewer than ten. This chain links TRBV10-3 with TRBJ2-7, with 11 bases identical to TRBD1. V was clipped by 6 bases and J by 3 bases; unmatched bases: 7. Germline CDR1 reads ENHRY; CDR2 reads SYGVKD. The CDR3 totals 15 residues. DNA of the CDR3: TGTGCCATCAGCCCCGGGACAGGGGGAATCTACGAGCAGTACTTC. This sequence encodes CAISPGTGGIYEQYF.

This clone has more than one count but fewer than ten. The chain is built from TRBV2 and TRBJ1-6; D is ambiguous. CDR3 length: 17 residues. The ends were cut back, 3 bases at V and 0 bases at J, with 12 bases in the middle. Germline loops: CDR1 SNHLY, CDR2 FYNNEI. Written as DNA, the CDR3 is TGTGCCAGCAGTGACGGACGGACGAGCTCCTATAATTCACCCCTCCACTTT. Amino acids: CASSDGRTSSYNSPLHF.

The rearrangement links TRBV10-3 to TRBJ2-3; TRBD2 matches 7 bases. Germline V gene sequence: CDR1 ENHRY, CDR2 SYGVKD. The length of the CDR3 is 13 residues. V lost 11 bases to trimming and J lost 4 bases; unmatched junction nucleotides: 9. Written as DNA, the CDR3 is TGTGCCTCCGGGGGGAATCGCGCAGATACGCAGTATTTT. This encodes CASGGNRADTQYF.

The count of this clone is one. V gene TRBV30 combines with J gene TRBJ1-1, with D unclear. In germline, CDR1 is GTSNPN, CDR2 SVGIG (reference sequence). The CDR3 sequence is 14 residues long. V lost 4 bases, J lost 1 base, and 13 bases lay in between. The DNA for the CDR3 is TGTGCCTGGAAATATGGTCTAGGGAACACTGAAGCTTTCTTT. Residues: CAWKYGLGNTEAFF.

This CDR3 is CASSLVSGSTYEQYF. CDR3 DNA sequence: TGTGCCAGCAGCTTAGTATCGGGTAGCACCTACGAGCAGTACTTC. This chain joins TRBV7-6 and TRBJ2-7; no clear D gene. Trimming left V 1 base short and J 2 bases short, with 12 bases between. Germline values: CDR1 SGHVS, CDR2 FNYEAQ. The CDR3 consists of 15 residues.

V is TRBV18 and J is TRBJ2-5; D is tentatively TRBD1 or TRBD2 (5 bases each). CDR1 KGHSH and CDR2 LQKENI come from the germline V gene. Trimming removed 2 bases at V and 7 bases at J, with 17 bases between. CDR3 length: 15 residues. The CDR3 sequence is CASSPSGTARMTQYF. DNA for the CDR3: TGTGCCAGCTCACCATCCGGGACCGCCAGGATGACCCAGTACTTC.

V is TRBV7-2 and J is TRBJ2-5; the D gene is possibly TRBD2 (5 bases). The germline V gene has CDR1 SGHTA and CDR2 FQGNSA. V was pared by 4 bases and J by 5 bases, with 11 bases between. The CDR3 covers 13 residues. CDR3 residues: CASSSGFGETQYF. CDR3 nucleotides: TGTGCCAGCAGCTCGGGGTTTGGGGAGACCCAGTACTTC.

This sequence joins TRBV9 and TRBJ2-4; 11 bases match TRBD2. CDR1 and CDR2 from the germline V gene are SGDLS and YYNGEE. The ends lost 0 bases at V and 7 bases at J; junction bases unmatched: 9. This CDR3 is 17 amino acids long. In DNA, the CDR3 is TGTGCCAGCAGCGTAGCTAGCGGGGGGCCGTCTCGGAACATTCAGTACTTC. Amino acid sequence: CASSVASGGPSRNIQYF.

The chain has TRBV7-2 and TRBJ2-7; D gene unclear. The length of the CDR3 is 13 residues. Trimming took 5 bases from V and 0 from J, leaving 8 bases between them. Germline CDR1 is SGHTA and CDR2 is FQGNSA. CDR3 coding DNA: TGTGCCAGCAGCCGAAGGAGCTCCTACGAGCAGTACTTC. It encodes CASSRRSSYEQYF.

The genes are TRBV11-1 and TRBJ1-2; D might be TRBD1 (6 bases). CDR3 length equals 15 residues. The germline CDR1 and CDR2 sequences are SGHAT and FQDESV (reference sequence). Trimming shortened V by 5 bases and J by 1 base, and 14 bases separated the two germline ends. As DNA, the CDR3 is TGTGCCAGCAGCCTTACCCCGGACAGTAACTATGGCTACACCTTC. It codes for CASSLTPDSNYGYTF.

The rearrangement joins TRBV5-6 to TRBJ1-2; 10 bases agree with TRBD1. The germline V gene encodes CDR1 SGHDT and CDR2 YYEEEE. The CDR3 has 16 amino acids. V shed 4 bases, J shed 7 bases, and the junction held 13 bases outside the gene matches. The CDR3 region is CASSLGQGVVRAGYTF. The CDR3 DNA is TGTGCCAGCAGCCTTGGACAGGGGGTAGTACGGGCTGGCTACACCTTC.

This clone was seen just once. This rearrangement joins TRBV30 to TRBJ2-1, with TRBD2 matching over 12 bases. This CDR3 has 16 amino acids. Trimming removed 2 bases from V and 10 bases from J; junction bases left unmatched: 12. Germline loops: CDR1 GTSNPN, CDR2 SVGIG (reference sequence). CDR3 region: CAWSKTSLAGGREQFF. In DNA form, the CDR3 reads TGTGCCTGGAGTAAAACTAGTCTAGCGGGGGGGCGCGAGCAGTTCTTC.

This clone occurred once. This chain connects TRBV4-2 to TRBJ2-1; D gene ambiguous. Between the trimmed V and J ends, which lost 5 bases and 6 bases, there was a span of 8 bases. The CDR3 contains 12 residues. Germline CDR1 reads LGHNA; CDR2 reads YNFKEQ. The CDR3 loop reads CASSASSNEQFF. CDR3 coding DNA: TGTGCCAGCAGCGCAAGCTCCAATGAGCAGTTCTTC.

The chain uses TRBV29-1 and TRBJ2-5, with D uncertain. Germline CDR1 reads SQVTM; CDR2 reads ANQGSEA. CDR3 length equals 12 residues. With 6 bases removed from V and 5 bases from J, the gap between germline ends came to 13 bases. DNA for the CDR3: TGCAGCGTGAGGTGGGTCTCGGAGACCCAGTACTTC. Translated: CSVRWVSETQYF.

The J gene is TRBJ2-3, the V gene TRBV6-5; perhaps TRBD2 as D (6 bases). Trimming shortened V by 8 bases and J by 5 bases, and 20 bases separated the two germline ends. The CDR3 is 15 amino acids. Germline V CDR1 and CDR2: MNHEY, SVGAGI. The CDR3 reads CASQSGPVDGDTQYF. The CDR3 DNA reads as TGTGCCAGCCAAAGCGGGCCAGTCGACGGAGATACGCAGTATTTT.

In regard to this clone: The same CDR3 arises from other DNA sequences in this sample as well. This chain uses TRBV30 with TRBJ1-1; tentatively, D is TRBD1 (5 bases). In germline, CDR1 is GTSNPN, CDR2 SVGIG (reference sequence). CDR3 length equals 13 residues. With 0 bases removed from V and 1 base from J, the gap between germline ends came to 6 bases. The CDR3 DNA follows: TGTGCCTGGAGTGTGCAGGGGAACACTGAAGCTTTCTTT. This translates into CAWSVQGNTEAFF. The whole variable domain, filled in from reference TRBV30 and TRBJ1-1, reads SQTIHQWPATLVQPVGSPLSLECTVEGTSNPNLYWYRQAAGRGLQLLFYSVGIGQISSEVPQNLSASRPQDRQFILSSKKLLLSDSGFYLCAWSVQGNTEAFFGQGTRLTVV.

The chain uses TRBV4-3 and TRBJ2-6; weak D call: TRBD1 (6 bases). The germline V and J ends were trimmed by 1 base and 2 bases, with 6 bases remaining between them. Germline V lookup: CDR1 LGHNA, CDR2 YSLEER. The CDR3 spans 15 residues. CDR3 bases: TGCGCCAGCAGCCAAGGGGGGCCTGGGGCCAACGTCCTGACTTTC. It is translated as CASSQGGPGANVLTF.

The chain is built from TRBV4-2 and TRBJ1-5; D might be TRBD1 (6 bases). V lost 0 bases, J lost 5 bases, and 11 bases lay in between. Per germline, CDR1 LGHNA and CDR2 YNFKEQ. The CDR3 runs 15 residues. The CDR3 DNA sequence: TGTGCCAGCAGCCAAGATCAACAGGGTTATCAGCCCCAGCATTTT. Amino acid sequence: CASSQDQQGYQPQHF.

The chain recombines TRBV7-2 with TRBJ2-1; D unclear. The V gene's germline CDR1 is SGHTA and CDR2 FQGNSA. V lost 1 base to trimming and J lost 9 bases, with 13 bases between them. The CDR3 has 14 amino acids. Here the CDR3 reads CASSLVSLGLEQFF. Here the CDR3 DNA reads TGTGCCAGCAGCTTAGTTTCCCTAGGCCTTGAGCAGTTCTTC.

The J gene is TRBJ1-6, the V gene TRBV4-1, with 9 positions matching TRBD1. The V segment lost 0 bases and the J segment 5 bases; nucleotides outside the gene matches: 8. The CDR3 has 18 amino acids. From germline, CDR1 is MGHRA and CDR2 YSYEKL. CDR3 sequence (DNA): TGCGCCAGCAGCCAAGATTCTCGGGACAGGGCTGATAATTCACCCCTCCACTTT. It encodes CASSQDSRDRADNSPLHF.

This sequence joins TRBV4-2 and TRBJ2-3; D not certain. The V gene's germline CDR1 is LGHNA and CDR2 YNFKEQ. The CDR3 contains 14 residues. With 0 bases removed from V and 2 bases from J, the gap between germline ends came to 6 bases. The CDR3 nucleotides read TGTGCCAGCAGCCAAGATCGTGCCACAGATACGCAGTATTTT. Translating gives CASSQDRATDTQYF.